This record looks at one T cell receptor beta chain sequence and its context. The data derive from a study of control samples from healthy donors and cancer patients. V was pared by 10 bases and J by 5 bases, with 13 bases between. Germline lookup yields CDR1 KGHDR and CDR2 SFDVKD. The CDR3 contains 13 residues. Here immunoSEQ multiplex PCR was the method, and the copy in TCRdb shows in-frame clones only, minus some. The data hold approximately 28,000 clones, with 91% observed a single time. The sequence was obtained from a man in his fifties or sixties with lung cancer. Input material: PBMCs. V is TRBV24-1 and J is TRBJ2-2; no firm D call. The CDR3 here is CATSGPGTGELFF. The CDR3 DNA reads as TGTGCCACTTCAGGCCCCGGTACCGGGGAGCTGTTTTTT.